This TCR beta chain was identified during a study of cytotoxic CD8 clonotypes in ibrutinib-treated CLL. The CDR3 is made up of 17 amino acids. The V and J ends lost 5 bases and 5 bases, in that order; junction bases with no gene match: 12. Germline values: CDR1 MNHEY, CDR2 SMNVEV (reference sequence). The protocol was immunoSEQ multiplex PCR, while the TCRdb copy is restricted to in-frame clones and leaves out a portion. The table has 300,000 or so clones, 67% seen once. The J gene is TRBJ2-7, the V gene TRBV27; 13 bases are shared with TRBD2. This sequence originates from a human donor with chronic lymphocytic leukemia. Here the sequenced sample was PBMCs, taken after 36 months of ibrutinib treatment. The chain's CDR3 is CASSPPKLAGGLDEQYF. The CDR3 nucleotides read TGTGCCAGCAGTCCGCCAAAACTAGCGGGAGGGCTAGACGAGCAGTACTTC.